A single sample gave rise to the 21 T cell receptor beta chains below, sequenced in a study of T cell responses to AZD1222 COVID-19 vaccine. Clones were read by immunoSEQ multiplex PCR, and TCRdb kept only the in-frame ones, dropping some. The repertoire holds roughly 70,000 clones, with roughly 90% as singletons. The sequencing here drew on peripheral blood, taken on day 0 of AZD1222 vaccination. These TCRs come from an adult in good health.

This chain uses TRBV29-1 with TRBJ1-1; D gene unclear. Trimming shortened V by 6 bases and J by 1 base, and 9 bases separated the two germline ends. The germline CDR1 and CDR2 sequences are SQVTM and ANQGSEA. This CDR3 comprises 12 residues. The CDR3 DNA sequence: TGCAGCGTGCGCGTCGGGAACACTGAAGCTTTCTTT. Translating gives CSVRVGNTEAFF.

J is TRBJ1-2 and V is TRBV28, with TRBD1 as a possible D gene (5 bases). CDR1 and CDR2 (germline): MDHEN, SYDVKM. CDR3 length: 13 amino acids. V was trimmed by 7 bases and J by 4 bases, leaving 13 bases between them. Here the CDR3 DNA reads TGTGCCAGCATACAGGCATCCGGCTATGGCTACACCTTC. Protein sequence: CASIQASGYGYTF.

A few counts support this clone. Because it lacks the conserved phenylalanine or tryptophan at the end, this CDR3 is likely a read error. The DNA is omitted, as the CDR3 cannot be located on it reliably, and the CDR3 follows TCRdb's listing. The V gene is TRBV4-1, the J gene TRBJ1-2. The CDR3 extends over 12 residues, inclusive of both ends. The V gene's germline CDR1 is MGHRA and CDR2 YSYEKL. This CDR3 reads CASSPPYGRVTI.

The chain joins TRBV6-6 to TRBJ2-7; no definite D call. This CDR3 region has 15 residues. V lost 2 bases, J lost 2 bases, and 13 bases lay in between. Per the germline V gene, CDR1 is MNHNY and CDR2 is SVGAGI (reference sequence). The CDR3 here is CASSYLGRGTYEQYF. Here the CDR3 DNA reads TGTGCCAGCAGTTACCTTGGGCGCGGAACCTACGAGCAGTACTTC.

This clone showed up just once. The genes are TRBV7-8 and TRBJ2-7; 15 positions match TRBD2. CDR1 is SGHVS and CDR2 is FQNEAQ in the germline V gene. This CDR3 has 16 residues. After removal of 4 bases from V and 5 bases from J, the junction contained 6 bases not matched to a gene. Here the CDR3 DNA reads TGTGCCAGCAGCTCGTCGGGACTAGCGGGGGGAAACGAGCAGTACTTC. Its translation is CASSSSGLAGGNEQYF.

The V gene is TRBV5-1, the J gene TRBJ2-1; 12 bases fit TRBD1. V shed 5 bases, J shed 8 bases, and the junction held 5 bases outside the gene matches. The CDR3 runs to 14 residues. The germline V gene encodes CDR1 SGHRS and CDR2 YFSETQ. The CDR3 DNA reads TGCGCCAGCAGGCCGGGACAGGGGGCCGATGAGCAGTTCTTC. This sequence encodes CASRPGQGADEQFF.

V gene TRBV30 combines with J gene TRBJ2-2; D possibly corresponds to TRBD2 (5 bases). The CDR3 runs to 14 residues. Per germline, CDR1 GTSNPN and CDR2 SVGIG (reference sequence). The V end was cut by 4 bases, the J end by 0 bases, with 9 bases between. CDR3 protein: CAWITRANTGELFF. The CDR3 DNA follows: TGTGCCTGGATTACTAGGGCGAACACCGGGGAGCTGTTTTTT.

The chain links TRBV12-3 or TRBV12-4 to TRBJ2-5; D possibly corresponds to TRBD2 (6 bases). V was clipped by 7 bases and J by 2 bases, with 11 bases between them. The length of the CDR3 is 13 residues. The chain's CDR3 is CASNLGGQETQYF. Here the CDR3 DNA reads TGTGCCAGCAATTTGGGGGGACAAGAGACCCAGTACTTC.

V usage is TRBV4-1 and J usage is TRBJ2-1; D might be TRBD2 (5 bases). From germline, CDR1 is MGHRA and CDR2 YSYEKL. The CDR3 is 14 residues long. Trimming cost V 0 bases and J 5 bases, with 8 bases left between them. Here the CDR3 reads CASSQERADNEQFF. The CDR3 bases are TGCGCCAGCAGCCAAGAGCGGGCAGACAATGAGCAGTTCTTC.

Only a few counts were recorded for this clone. The rearrangement links TRBV5-1 to TRBJ1-2; no firm D call. Trimming stripped 4 bases from V and 4 bases from J, with 11 bases between. Germline-derived CDR1 and CDR2 are SGHRS and YFSETQ. This CDR3 has 13 residues. The CDR3 region is CASSPSRSYGYTF. The CDR3 nucleotides read TGCGCCAGCAGCCCCTCCAGGAGCTATGGCTACACCTTC.

In nucleotides, the CDR3 is TGCGCCAGCAGCCACCCCGGCACAGGGTCTTTTGGCTACACCTTC. This gives the protein CASSHPGTGSFGYTF. V and J are TRBV4-3 and TRBJ1-2, with D possibly matching TRBD1 (6 bases). V was shortened by 3 bases and J by 7 bases, with 18 bases between the two germline ends. Germline V gives CDR1 LGHNA, CDR2 YSLEER. This CDR3 is 15 amino acids long.

This clone was found once. The chain carries TRBV7-3 and TRBJ1-1; D unclear. The germline V gene encodes CDR1 SGHTA and CDR2 FQGTGA. The V end lost 1 base, the J end lost 1 base, and 4 bases lay between the germline ends. This CDR3 has 13 residues. DNA for the CDR3: TGTGCCAGCAGCTTAAATACGAACACTGAAGCTTTCTTT. Translated, it gives CASSLNTNTEAFF. Filled out from reference TRBV7-3 and TRBJ1-1, the complete variable domain reads GAGVSQTPSNKVTEKGKYVELRCDPISGHTALYWYRQSLGQGPEFLIYFQGTGAADDSGLPNDRFFAVRPEGSVSTLKIQRTERGDSAVYLCASSLNTNTEAFFGQGTRLTVV.

V and J are TRBV28 and TRBJ2-5; D is uncertain. Trimming shortened V by 6 bases and J by 5 bases, and 7 bases separated the two germline ends. Germline-derived CDR1 and CDR2 are MDHEN and SYDVKM. The CDR3 runs 11 residues. CDR3 sequence: CASSVRETQYF. CDR3 DNA sequence: TGTGCCAGCAGCGTCAGGGAGACCCAGTACTTC.

The chain uses TRBV28 and TRBJ2-6; 10 bases match TRBD2. CDR1 and CDR2 from the germline V gene are MDHEN and SYDVKM. V lost 2 bases to trimming and J lost 4 bases; unmatched junction nucleotides: 8. CDR3 length: 18 residues. The CDR3 DNA reads TGTGCCAGCAGTTTACTCCCTAGCGGGAGTCCCGGGGCCAACGTCCTGACTTTC. This sequence encodes CASSLLPSGSPGANVLTF.

The rearrangement uses TRBV7-2 and TRBJ2-3; the D gene could be TRBD1 or TRBD2 (5 bases each). The germline V gene encodes CDR1 SGHTA and CDR2 FQGNSA. V was trimmed by 2 bases and J by 2 bases, leaving 11 bases between them. This CDR3 region has 15 residues. This CDR3 is CASSLSTGATDTQYF. In DNA, the CDR3 is TGTGCCAGCAGCTTATCTACCGGGGCCACAGATACGCAGTATTTT.

The DNA of the CDR3 is TGTGCCAGCAGCAGACAGGGGGGAACCTACAATGAGCAGTTCTTC. Its translation is CASSRQGGTYNEQFF. The chain carries TRBV5-8 and TRBJ2-1; 9 nucleotides line up with TRBD1. CDR3 length: 15 amino acids. With V trimmed by 4 bases and J by 2 bases, 4 bases remained unmatched. Germline V gives CDR1 SGHTS, CDR2 YDEGEE.

The chain links TRBV7-9 to TRBJ2-1; TRBD1 might be the D (6 bases). V dropped 5 bases and J dropped 0 bases, with 11 bases sitting between them. Germline V gene lookup returns CDR1 SEHNR and CDR2 FQNEAQ (reference sequence). The CDR3 extends over 15 amino acids. Here the CDR3 DNA reads TGTGCCAGCAGCAGAGTAGGGGGCTCCTACAATGAGCAGTTCTTC. This codes for CASSRVGGSYNEQFF.

The CDR3 loop is CASSRSGESNYGYTF. The CDR3 DNA reads TGTGCCAGCAGCCGGTCAGGGGAAAGTAACTATGGCTACACCTTC. The chain links TRBV7-9 to TRBJ1-2; possibly TRBD1 for D (6 bases). The germline V gene has CDR1 SEHNR and CDR2 FQNEAQ (reference sequence). The CDR3 has 15 amino acids. The V end lost 5 bases, the J end lost 1 base, and 14 bases lay between the germline ends. Looking up the rest from reference TRBV7-9 and TRBJ1-2 gives the full variable domain: DTGVSQNPRHKITKRGQNVTFRCDPISEHNRLYWYRQTLGQGPEFLTYFQNEAQLEKSRLLSDRFSAERPKGSFSTLEIQRTEQGDSAMYLCASSRSGESNYGYTFGSGTRLTVV.

V gene TRBV11-2 combines with J gene TRBJ1-1; D gene ambiguous. V lost 5 bases and J 5 bases, leaving 12 bases between the germline ends. CDR1 is SGHAT, CDR2 FQNNGV, per germline. This CDR3 region has 13 residues. As DNA, the CDR3 is TGTGCCAGCAGCCTGGAGGTTGGGACTGAAGCTTTCTTT. Its translation is CASSLEVGTEAFF.

The genes are TRBV12-3 or TRBV12-4 and TRBJ2-3; D unclear. This CDR3 is built from 11 residues. V shed 10 bases and J shed 4 bases, with 9 bases lying between them. CDR3 in amino acids: CATATADTQYF. CDR3 sequence (DNA): TGTGCCACCGCAACGGCAGATACGCAGTATTTT.

The chain has TRBV19 and TRBJ2-1, with 12 nucleotides matching TRBD2. In germline, CDR1 is LNHDA, CDR2 SQIVND (reference sequence). J gave up 7 bases and V 5 bases, and 9 bases lay outside the gene matches. The CDR3 consists of 16 residues. The CDR3 bases are TGTGCCAGTAGTCCTAGCGGGAGGGCCTCTACAAATGAGCAGTTCTTC. Its translation is CASSPSGRASTNEQFF.